This passage covers 17 T cell receptor beta chains from one sample sequenced in a study of human T cells and chemical hapten exposure. TCRdb fed the RACE reads into MiXCR, producing one record per CDR3 protein. Of approximately 400,000 distinct CDR3 sequences in the sample, roughly 4.6% were seen once. Time point of the sample: pre-sensitization, week 0. Noted treatment: therapeutic diphenylcyclopropenone sensitization with weekly scalp DPC. The material sequenced was whole blood, taken in connection with sensitization to the hapten diphenylcyclopropenone (DPC). Source of these receptors: a woman aged 45 to 65 with alopecia areata. Some clones in this sample may be carry-over from other donors' samples.

CDR3 DNA sequence: TGTGCCCTAGGACGCTCGACTAGCGGGGCTTCCTACGAGCAGTACTTC. This sequence encodes CALGRSTSGASYEQYF. The chain is built from TRBV6-1 and TRBJ2-7; 11 bases line up with TRBD2. CDR1 is MNHNS and CDR2 is SASEGT in the germline V gene. J lost 1 base, V lost 11 bases, and 13 bases had no gene match. The CDR3 is made up of 16 amino acids.

V is TRBV7-9 and J is TRBJ2-3, with TRBD1 matching over 8 bases. Germline CDR1 and CDR2: SEHNR and FQNEAQ (reference sequence). The CDR3 contains 19 residues. Unmatched junction bases numbered 15, after V lost 4 bases and J lost 0 bases. CDR3 nucleotides: TGTGCCAGCAGCTCGACCAGACCCGGGACAGGCCTTAGCACAGATACGCAGTATTTT. It translates to CASSSTRPGTGLSTDTQYF.

There are a few counts of this clonotype. The genes are TRBV6-2 or TRBV6-3 and TRBJ2-3; 13 bases are a match to TRBD2. The CDR3 spans 19 residues. CDR1 and CDR2 from the germline V gene are MNHEY and SVGEGT. The J segment lost 1 base and the V segment lost 2 bases, leaving 9 bases of the junction unmatched. CDR3 nucleotides: TGTGCCAGCAGTTACAGCATTCGACTAGCGGGAGGAGGCACAGATACGCAGTATTTT. This codes for CASSYSIRLAGGGTDTQYF.

J is TRBJ2-5 and V is TRBV12-3 or TRBV12-4, with 9 bases aligning to TRBD2. Unmatched junction bases numbered 15, after V lost 6 bases and J lost 4 bases. The CDR3 spans 17 residues. This CDR3 reads CASSPARRSGSRETQYF. CDR3 in DNA: TGTGCCAGCAGCCCAGCTCGCCGTAGCGGGAGTCGAGAGACCCAGTACTTC.

In this sample, this clonotype turned up many times. The chain recombines TRBV27 with TRBJ1-2; D is unresolved. V was pared by 2 bases and J by 5 bases, with 9 bases between. Per germline, CDR1 MNHEY and CDR2 SMNVEV (reference sequence). The CDR3 is made up of 13 amino acids. The CDR3: CASSLQGKYGYTF. In DNA form, the CDR3 reads TGTGCCAGCAGTTTACAAGGGAAATATGGCTACACCTTC.

The chain employs TRBV20-1 and TRBJ2-7; a possible D gene is TRBD1 (6 bases). The CDR3 is made up of 13 amino acids. Germline V gene data show CDR1 as DFQATT and CDR2 as SNEGSKA (reference sequence). With 6 bases removed from V and 6 bases from J, the gap between germline ends came to 18 bases. In nucleotides, the CDR3 is TGCAGTGCCGCCAGGGACAAAAACGGCGAGCAGTACTTC. Translated: CSAARDKNGEQYF.

This clonotype was counted ten times or more. The CDR3 spells CASSLVPSTVADTQYF. In nucleotides, the CDR3 is TGTGCCAGCAGCTTAGTGCCTAGTACGGTAGCAGATACGCAGTATTTT. The rearrangement joins TRBV7-2 to TRBJ2-3; D unclear. The CDR3 runs 16 residues. Trimming stripped 1 base from V and 4 bases from J, with 15 bases between. The germline gives CDR1 SGHTA, CDR2 FQGNSA. Combining the CDR3 with reference TRBV7-2 and TRBJ2-3 gives the whole variable domain GAGVSQSPSNKVTEKGKDVELRCDPISGHTALYWYRQSLGQGLEFLIYFQGNSAPDKSGLPSDRFSAERTGGSVSTLTIQRTQQEDSAVYLCASSLVPSTVADTQYFGPGTRLTVL.

This chain links TRBV9 with TRBJ2-5, with TRBD1 matching 7 bases. The CDR3 consists of 14 residues. Germline CDR1 and CDR2: SGDLS and YYNGEE. V was pared by 1 base and J by 1 base, with 1 base of the junction left unmatched. The CDR3 DNA follows: TGTGCCAGCAGCGTAAACAGGGGCCAAGAGACCCAGTACTTC. Translated, it gives CASSVNRGQETQYF.

V usage is TRBV6-1 and J usage is TRBJ1-6; 7 positions agree with TRBD1. After removal of 6 bases from V and 6 bases from J, the junction contained 8 bases not matched to a gene. This CDR3 spans 15 amino acids. The germline V gene encodes CDR1 MNHNS and CDR2 SASEGT. The CDR3 DNA sequence: TGTGCCAGCAGGGATGACAGGGCGAGTAATTCACCCCTCCACTTT. This gives the protein CASRDDRASNSPLHF.

At least ten counts were recorded for this clonotype. The chain couples TRBV7-6 to TRBJ2-5; 12 bases are shared with TRBD2. V dropped 6 bases and J dropped 1; count of bases not matched to a gene: 18. Germline CDR1 SGHVS, CDR2 FNYEAQ. The CDR3 is 20 residues long. The CDR3 region is CASREGQGGLAGTLQETQYF. The CDR3 DNA reads TGTGCCAGCAGGGAGGGACAGGGAGGACTAGCGGGAACCCTCCAAGAGACCCAGTACTTC.

There are a few counts of this clonotype. The genes are TRBV6-5 and TRBJ2-2; TRBD2 matches 10 bases. The V gene end was trimmed by 6 bases and the J gene end by 3 bases; junction bases not matched to a gene: 7. This CDR3 has 16 residues. The germline V gene has CDR1 MNHEY and CDR2 SVGAGI. The CDR3 nucleotides read TGTGCCAGCAGAGACGGTGGACTAGCGGACACCGGGGAGCTGTTTTTT. Its translation: CASRDGGLADTGELFF.

The chain has TRBV12-3 or TRBV12-4 and TRBJ2-3; the D gene is possibly TRBD2 (5 bases). The CDR3 length is 15 residues. Trimming removed 2 bases from V and 1 base from J, with 10 bases in between. The CDR3 sequence: CASSLRTLGTDTQYF. CDR3 DNA sequence: TGTGCCAGCAGTTTAAGGACTTTAGGCACAGATACGCAGTATTTT.

This clonotype was observed at least ten times. The V gene is TRBV7-6, the J gene TRBJ2-3; no definite D call. The CDR3 sequence is 13 residues long. Germline V gene lookup returns CDR1 SGHVS and CDR2 FNYEAQ. The germline V and J ends were trimmed by 1 base and 6 bases, with 8 bases remaining between them. CDR3 bases: TGTGCCAGCAGCTTAGTGGCTGCGGATACGCAGTATTTT. Its protein product is CASSLVAADTQYF.

This clonotype appeared many times. The chain links TRBV20-1 to TRBJ2-1; weak D call: TRBD2 (7 bases). The ends were cut back, 5 bases at V and 10 bases at J, with 21 bases in the middle. This CDR3 has 14 residues. The germline V gene encodes CDR1 DFQATT and CDR2 SNEGSKA (reference sequence). As DNA, the CDR3 is TGCAGTGCTGAGGGGGGGCCGGTCTTTAGGGAGCAGTTCTTC. This codes for CSAEGGPVFREQFF.

The CDR3 loop is CASSGGSTQYF. The CDR3 region has the DNA TGTGCCAGCAGCGGGGGATCTACGCAGTATTTT. This chain connects TRBV7-2 to TRBJ2-3; D might be TRBD1 or TRBD2, each matching 5 bases. Germline values: CDR1 SGHTA, CDR2 FQGNSA. V gave up 5 bases and J gave up 8 bases, with 8 bases separating them. The CDR3 sequence is 11 residues long.

This CDR3 is CSAIRTTRQANTEAFF. DNA of the CDR3: TGCAGTGCTATACGGACCACCAGACAGGCGAACACTGAAGCTTTCTTT. The rearrangement links TRBV20-1 to TRBJ1-1, with D possibly TRBD1 on 6 matching bases. CDR3 size: 16 residues. V dropped 4 bases and J dropped 1 base, with 19 bases sitting between them. Germline CDR1 is DFQATT and CDR2 is SNEGSKA (reference sequence).

This clonotype has at least ten counts. The chain has TRBV3-1 and TRBJ2-6; the match to TRBD1 covers 9 bases. CDR1 and CDR2 from the germline V gene are LGHDT and YNNKEL (reference sequence). The CDR3 sequence is 18 residues long. V shed 0 bases and J 2 bases; nucleotides not matched to a gene: 5. The chain's CDR3 is CASSQEGTGLTGANVLTF. The CDR3 DNA follows: TGTGCCAGCAGCCAAGAAGGGACAGGGTTAACTGGGGCCAACGTCCTGACTTTC.